This T cell receptor beta chain was captured by sequencing in a study of T cell responses to AZD1222 COVID-19 vaccine. Per the germline V gene, CDR1 is SEHNR and CDR2 is FQNEAQ (reference sequence). The ends lost 7 bases at V and 6 bases at J; junction bases unmatched: 12. The CDR3 loop spans 15 amino acids. Assay: immunoSEQ multiplex PCR; the TCRdb copy retains only in-frame clones and omits some. The table lists some 160,000 clones, around 92% of them singletons, with around 0.9% in the top ten. This specimen consisted of peripheral blood, obtained on day 0 of AZD1222 vaccination. The rearrangement links TRBV7-9 to TRBJ1-1; 9 bases line up with TRBD1. This receptor was identified in an adult in good health. DNA for the CDR3: TGTGCCAGCACCGCCCTCGCCGGGACAGGGTCTGAAGCTTTCTTT. Translated: CASTALAGTGSEAFF. Complete variable domain (other parts from reference TRBV7-9 and TRBJ1-1): DTGVSQNPRHKITKRGQNVTFRCDPISEHNRLYWYRQTLGQGPEFLTYFQNEAQLEKSRLLSDRFSAERPKGSFSTLEIQRTEQGDSAMYLCASTALAGTGSEAFFGQGTRLTVV.